This T cell receptor (beta chain) derives from a study of T cell responses to AZD1222 COVID-19 vaccine. Notes on the study in general: Compared with day 0, the breadth and depth of the Spike-specific TCR repertoire rose significantly after two doses of AZD1222. Nearly half of unique spike-specific TCRs reportedly avoided B.1.351 and B.1.1.7 mutated regions.

This clone has only a few counts. As yet, its antigen is unknown. Germline-derived CDR1 and CDR2 are LNHNV and YYDKDF (reference sequence). CDR3 length: 15 amino acids. Trimming took 0 bases from V and 3 from J, leaving 9 bases between them. Libraries were prepared by immunoSEQ multiplex PCR; TCRdb keeps only in-frame clonotypes and omits some of them. The sample has about 120,000 clones; roughly 90% are singletons. J is TRBJ1-3 and V is TRBV15; D remains unclear. The sequenced sample was peripheral blood, obtained on day 0 of AZD1222 vaccination. This TCR came from an adult in good health. The CDR3 loop reads CATSRDGFGGNTIYF. CDR3 bases: TGTGCCACCAGCAGAGACGGGTTCGGTGGAAACACCATATATTTT.